These T cell receptor beta chains were read from a single sample in a study of T cells in Graves' hyperthyroidism and ophthalmopathy. MiXCR, run by TCRdb on the multiplex PCR reads, gives a single entry per CDR3 protein. Counted here are almost 500,000 distinct CDR3 sequences, 20% to 25% occurring once; the ten biggest clones make up 45% to 55%. The sample was blood. Every receptor here comes from a woman in her 70s with Graves' ophthalmopathy. The conserved cysteine and the conserved F or W are not part of the CDR3 here. Size is stated for part of the rows, as once, few or many counts, or as a class when the clone is expanded.

J gene: TRBJ2-4
V gene: TRBV20-1
clone size: NA
CDR3 protein: SAHSNLAKNIQY

J gene: TRBJ1-2
V gene: TRBV15
clone size: few
CDR3 protein: ATSRDQSGGGYT

J gene: TRBJ2-2
V gene: TRBV7-6
clone size: few
CDR3 protein: ASSLRQGLELF

J gene: TRBJ2-2
V gene: TRBV28
clone size: many
CDR3 protein: ASTPTGNTGELF

J gene: TRBJ2-2
V gene: TRBV9
clone size: once
CDR3 protein: ASSVRPDTGELF

J gene: TRBJ2-3
V gene: TRBV7-2
clone size: NA
CDR3 protein: ASSLVGSGNEADTQY

J gene: TRBJ2-7
V gene: TRBV6-1
clone size: NA
CDR3 protein: ASIKQDGYSYEQY

J gene: TRBJ2-7
V gene: TRBV2
clone size: many
CDR3 protein: ASSDTLASRYEQY

J gene: TRBJ1-1
V gene: TRBV19
clone size: few
CDR3 protein: ASSRPGVPNTEAF

J gene: TRBJ1-2
V gene: TRBV10-2
clone size: many
CDR3 protein: ASSELVGDGYT

J gene: TRBJ2-1
V gene: TRBV7-3
clone size: NA
CDR3 protein: ASSTAAMGEQF

J gene: TRBJ1-1
V gene: TRBV20-1
clone size: NA
CDR3 protein: SATLVKNTEAF

J gene: TRBJ2-3
V gene: TRBV19
clone size: few
CDR3 protein: ASTIAPGLGTQY

J gene: TRBJ1-1
V gene: TRBV7-3
clone size: NA
CDR3 protein: ASGLLLVRNTEAF

J gene: TRBJ2-1
V gene: TRBV24-1
clone size: NA
CDR3 protein: ATSDGTGGSSYNEQF

J gene: TRBJ2-1
V gene: TRBV30
clone size: few
CDR3 protein: AWSRPSEQF

J gene: TRBJ1-5
V gene: TRBV6-1
clone size: few
CDR3 protein: ASIVSGEIQPQH

J gene: TRBJ1-2
V gene: TRBV30
clone size: NA
CDR3 protein: AWRLDGRPYGYT

J gene: TRBJ2-3
V gene: TRBV10-3
clone size: NA
CDR3 protein: AISLTTEGPWDTQY

J gene: TRBJ2-4
V gene: TRBV28
clone size: NA
CDR3 protein: ASRSGTGNIQY

J gene: TRBJ1-6
V gene: TRBV27
clone size: few
CDR3 protein: ASSPTRQGTTPLH

J gene: TRBJ1-2
V gene: TRBV12-3/TRBV12-4
clone size: NA
CDR3 protein: ASSSSQASYGYT

J gene: TRBJ2-3
V gene: TRBV6-1
clone size: NA
CDR3 protein: ATRQASDTQY

J gene: TRBJ2-1
V gene: TRBV10-3
clone size: NA
CDR3 protein: AISEFQDGNEQF

J gene: TRBJ2-5
V gene: TRBV5-4
clone size: many
CDR3 protein: ASSLEGGQETQY

J gene: TRBJ1-1
V gene: TRBV20-1
clone size: many
CDR3 protein: SAREVQGGAEAF

J gene: TRBJ1-4
V gene: TRBV20-1
clone size: few
CDR3 protein: SARQGSGEKLF

J gene: TRBJ1-2
V gene: TRBV6-5
clone size: few
CDR3 protein: ASSYGQGFGYT

J gene: TRBJ2-7
V gene: TRBV20-1
clone size: NA
CDR3 protein: SARGTSGSAYEQY

J gene: TRBJ1-2
V gene: TRBV30
clone size: few
CDR3 protein: ASSGGAGYT

J gene: TRBJ2-3
V gene: TRBV29-1
clone size: NA
CDR3 protein: SVTDRLGATDTQY

J gene: TRBJ2-7
V gene: TRBV6-1
clone size: NA
CDR3 protein: ASSPLGGPQDGYEQY

J gene: TRBJ1-1
V gene: TRBV30
clone size: many
CDR3 protein: AWKIQQNTEAF

J gene: TRBJ2-3
V gene: TRBV7-6
clone size: few
CDR3 protein: ASSSSAGGTDTQY

J gene: TRBJ1-1
V gene: TRBV19
clone size: NA
CDR3 protein: ASRAGRNLAF

J gene: TRBJ2-7
V gene: TRBV20-1
clone size: NA
CDR3 protein: SAGAGPHEQY

J gene: TRBJ2-2
V gene: TRBV11-2
clone size: many
CDR3 protein: ASRMAGNTGELF

J gene: TRBJ2-3
V gene: TRBV4-3
clone size: NA
CDR3 protein: ASSQEPGAADTQY

J gene: TRBJ1-6
V gene: TRBV11-1
clone size: few
CDR3 protein: ASRIGRSNSPLH

J gene: TRBJ2-3
V gene: TRBV7-6
clone size: NA
CDR3 protein: ASSPGTSGRDLLSPDTQY

J gene: TRBJ1-5
V gene: TRBV20-1
clone size: NA
CDR3 protein: SARQGAMNQPQH

J gene: TRBJ1-5
V gene: TRBV19
clone size: NA
CDR3 protein: ASSIDGDRNQPQH

J gene: TRBJ2-4
V gene: TRBV5-6
clone size: few
CDR3 protein: ASSLAAAKNIQY

J gene: TRBJ2-7
V gene: TRBV7-8
clone size: few
CDR3 protein: ASSLALAGGIDEQY

J gene: TRBJ1-1
V gene: TRBV20-1
clone size: many
CDR3 protein: SASQTSGYTEAF

J gene: TRBJ2-7
V gene: TRBV11-2
clone size: many
CDR3 protein: ASSLGYAAVYEQY

J gene: TRBJ1-3
V gene: TRBV19
clone size: NA
CDR3 protein: ASRGGVGNTIY

J gene: TRBJ2-1
V gene: TRBV6-5
clone size: NA
CDR3 protein: ASSYSPQNEQF

J gene: TRBJ2-2
V gene: TRBV12-5
clone size: few
CDR3 protein: ASGPIPGQGATTGELF

J gene: TRBJ2-7
V gene: TRBV6-1
clone size: NA
CDR3 protein: ASSPLGLAGVDEQY

J gene: TRBJ2-3
V gene: TRBV12-3/TRBV12-4
clone size: NA
CDR3 protein: ASTLGVTTDTQY

J gene: TRBJ2-5
V gene: TRBV20-1
clone size: NA
CDR3 protein: SARGAGQQETQY

J gene: TRBJ2-5
V gene: TRBV7-6
clone size: few
CDR3 protein: ASSLGGRQMETQY

J gene: TRBJ2-5
V gene: TRBV20-1
clone size: NA
CDR3 protein: SARSTGGETQY

J gene: TRBJ2-5
V gene: TRBV27
clone size: many
CDR3 protein: ASRQDRSRRETQY

J gene: TRBJ2-7
V gene: TRBV24-1
clone size: many
CDR3 protein: ATSDSGSNYEQY

J gene: TRBJ2-1
V gene: TRBV2
clone size: NA
CDR3 protein: ASRRDGGVRDEQF